Reported below is one T cell receptor (beta chain). The antigen remains undetermined. Single viable CD3+CD4+CD8-CD45RO+ cells were sorted as the memory CD4+ T cells. The entry originates in a study of memory CD4+ T cells and cytomegalovirus serostatus. Background on the study: Healthy Belgian adult donors included under ten CMV-positive and 24 CMV-negative people. Notes on the study in general: CD4+ memory repertoires contained about 40% of the 164 reported CMV TCRbeta sequences. Suggested: most of the CMV-linked TCR signature lies in CD4+ memory cells.

Germline V gene sequence: CDR1 SGHTA, CDR2 FQGNSA. V was clipped by 5 bases and J by 4 bases; unmatched bases: 6. The CDR3 extends over 15 amino acids. Some clones are missing from TCRdb's copy, which holds only in-frame ones; the method was immunoSEQ multiplex PCR. Of about 42,000 clones in the sample, roughly 78% were seen once. The TCR originated in an adult in good health and CMV-seronegative. Sample: memory CD4+ T cells from blood. This sequence joins TRBV7-2 and TRBJ2-1; 9 bases are shared with TRBD2. CDR3 DNA sequence: TGTGCCAGCAGCGCCTCGGGACTAGCTTACAATGAGCAGTTCTTC. This encodes CASSASGLAYNEQFF.